The 4 T cell receptor beta chains reported below all come from one sample, sequenced in a study of blood T cell repertoires in COVID-19. The assay was immunoSEQ multiplex PCR, and TCRdb's table has in-frame clones only and misses some. The profile shows about 240,000 clones, about 89% of them singletons. The sample taken for sequencing was PBMCs or T cells enriched from blood (not recorded which). Source of these receptors: a woman under 40 who had recovered from COVID-19.

The sample holds one count of this clone. The genes are TRBV28 and TRBJ1-2, with D maybe TRBD1 (5 bases). With 2 bases removed from V and 1 base from J, the gap between germline ends came to 14 bases. CDR3 length equals 16 residues. The V gene's germline CDR1 is MDHEN and CDR2 SYDVKM. CDR3 DNA: TGTGCCAGCAGTTTAGGGGCGGAGTTTTTTAACTATGGCTACACCTTC. It specifies CASSLGAEFFNYGYTF.

The sample holds a few counts of this clone. The chain joins TRBV6-5 to TRBJ2-1; 8 nucleotides match TRBD2. Germline CDR1 is MNHEY and CDR2 is SVGAGI. CDR3 length equals 15 residues. Trimming took 7 bases from V and 3 from J; bases not matched to a gene: 8. DNA for the CDR3: TGTGCCAGCACCAGGGCGGGAGGATACTACAATGAGCAGTTCTTC. Translated, it gives CASTRAGGYYNEQFF.

This chain joins TRBV24-1 and TRBJ2-7; 7 nucleotides line up with TRBD1. The CDR3 is 12 amino acids. The V and J ends lost 10 bases and 2 bases, in that order; junction bases with no gene match: 4. From germline, CDR1 is KGHDR and CDR2 SFDVKD. CDR3 residues: CATPGQTYEQYF. The CDR3 nucleotides are TGTGCCACACCGGGACAGACCTACGAGCAGTACTTC.

The chain links TRBV28 to TRBJ1-2; D is possibly TRBD1 (6 bases). Trimming stripped 6 bases from V and 3 bases from J, with 14 bases between. Germline loops: CDR1 MDHEN, CDR2 SYDVKM. CDR3 length equals 14 residues. The CDR3 coding sequence is TGTGCCAGCAGCCCTAATCCAGGGGACTATGGCTACACCTTC. Encoded protein: CASSPNPGDYGYTF.